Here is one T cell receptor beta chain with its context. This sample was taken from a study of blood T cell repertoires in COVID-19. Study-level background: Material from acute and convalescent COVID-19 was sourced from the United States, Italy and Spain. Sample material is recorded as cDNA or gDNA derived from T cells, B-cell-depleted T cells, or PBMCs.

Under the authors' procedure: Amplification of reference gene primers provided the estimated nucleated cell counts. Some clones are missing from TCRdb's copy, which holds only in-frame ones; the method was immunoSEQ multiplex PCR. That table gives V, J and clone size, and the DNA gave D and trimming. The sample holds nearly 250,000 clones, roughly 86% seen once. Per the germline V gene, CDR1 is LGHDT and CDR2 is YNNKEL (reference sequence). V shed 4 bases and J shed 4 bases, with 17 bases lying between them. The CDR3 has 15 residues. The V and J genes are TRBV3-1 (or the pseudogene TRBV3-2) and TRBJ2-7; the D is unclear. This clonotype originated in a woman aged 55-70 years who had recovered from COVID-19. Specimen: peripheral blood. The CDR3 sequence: CASSRPSTPRYEQYF. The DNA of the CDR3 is TGTGCCAGCAGCCGACCCTCGACCCCTAGGTACGAGCAGTACTTC.